This TCR beta chain was retrieved from a study of technical replicates of blood from a few donors. This table comes from immunoSEQ multiplex PCR, and its TCRdb copy is limited to in-frame clones, with some not included. The sample has around 69,000 clones; roughly 96% are singletons. CDR1 and CDR2 from the germline V gene are MGHRA and YSYEKL. Trimming took 4 bases from V and 6 from J, leaving 13 bases between them. The CDR3 totals 13 residues. This chain links TRBV4-1 with TRBJ2-7; D might be TRBD1 (6 bases). The sequencing input was T cells isolated from PBMCs. This clonotype originated in a human donor in good health. CDR3 protein: CASSPTGEGEQYF. DNA of the CDR3: TGCGCCAGCAGCCCGACAGGCGAGGGCGAGCAGTACTTC.